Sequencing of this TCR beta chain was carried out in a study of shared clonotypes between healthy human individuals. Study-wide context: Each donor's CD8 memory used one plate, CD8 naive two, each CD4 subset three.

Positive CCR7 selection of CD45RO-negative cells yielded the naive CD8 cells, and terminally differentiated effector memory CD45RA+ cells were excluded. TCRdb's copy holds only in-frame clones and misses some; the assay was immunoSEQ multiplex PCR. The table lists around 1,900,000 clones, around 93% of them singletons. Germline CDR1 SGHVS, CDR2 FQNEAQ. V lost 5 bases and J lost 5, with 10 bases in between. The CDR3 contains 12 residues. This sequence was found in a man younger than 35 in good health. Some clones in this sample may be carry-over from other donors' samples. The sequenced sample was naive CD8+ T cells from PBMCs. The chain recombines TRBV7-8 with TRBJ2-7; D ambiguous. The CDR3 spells CASSHAVDEQYF. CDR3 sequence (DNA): TGTGCCAGCAGCCACGCAGTGGACGAGCAGTACTTC.